This T cell receptor beta chain was captured in a study of tumour-infiltrating T cells in Burkitt lymphoma. Study summary: This cohort included all epidemiological subtypes of Burkitt lymphoma.

CDR1 is LNHNV, CDR2 YYDKDF, per germline (reference sequence). The V end was cut by 1 base, the J end by 5 bases, with 9 bases between. There are 14 residues in the CDR3. Study-wide points: Public clonotypes, several, appeared across numerous Burkitt lymphoma patients.

In the case of this clone: Its antigen is as yet unknown.

Measured with immunoSEQ multiplex PCR; TCRdb has only the in-frame clones, and not every one. The repertoire holds around 46,000 clones, with about a third as singletons. The gene calls are TRBV15 and TRBJ2-1; D possibly corresponds to TRBD2 (6 bases). This sequence originates from a human donor with Burkitt lymphoma. The sequencing sample was made of tumor tissue. The CDR3 spells CATSRGEVNNEQFF. In DNA, the CDR3 is TGTGCCACCAGCAGAGGGGAGGTCAACAATGAGCAGTTCTTC.